Presented here are 18 T cell receptor beta chains from one specimen sequenced in a study of T cells in Graves' hyperthyroidism and ophthalmopathy. TCR beta CDR3 sequences were amplified from RNA transcripts. TCR CDR3 underwent first-round RT-PCR with the HTBI primer set. TCRdb re-called the multiplex PCR reads through MiXCR, storing one row per CDR3 protein. The sample has 450,000 to 700,000 distinct CDR3 sequences, around 46% seen once. Sequenced input: peripheral blood or thyroid tissue (not recorded which). The receptors come from a young woman with Graves' hyperthyroidism.

This clonotype was picked up many times. At one boundary the junction diverges from the germline segment, which might be a read error. The V call is TRBV7-7, the J call TRBJ2-5; TRBD2 matches 13 bases. Per the germline V gene, CDR1 is SSHAT and CDR2 is FNYEAQ (reference sequence). The CDR3 spans 13 residues. CDR3: CASSSGTSGAQYF. The CDR3 region has the DNA TGTGCTAGCAGCTCCGGGACTAGCGGGGCCCAGTACTTC. The full variable domain, in which reference TRBV7-7 and TRBJ2-5 provide the parts outside the CDR3, is GAGVSQSPRYKVTKRGQDVTLRCDPISSHATLYWYQQALGQGPEFLTYFNYEAQPDKSGLPSDRFSAERPEGSISTLTIQRTEQRDSAMYRCASSSGTSGAQYFGPGTRLLVL.

The chain is built from TRBV10-3 and TRBJ1-2; 10 bases are a match to TRBD1. The CDR3 covers 17 residues. Trimming at V came to 2 bases and at J to 4 bases, leaving 10 bases not matched to a gene. The germline gives CDR1 ENHRY, CDR2 SYGVKD. The CDR3 DNA is TGTGCCATCAGTGAGACGCTCCGGGACAGGGGTGGCTATGGCTACACCTTC. Translated: CAISETLRDRGGYGYTF.

The gene calls are TRBV7-2 and TRBJ2-7; D is perhaps TRBD2 (6 bases). The CDR3 contains 15 residues. CDR1 is SGHTA and CDR2 is FQGNSA in the germline V gene. Trimming took 6 bases from V and 0 from J, leaving 15 bases between them. The CDR3 nucleotides are TGTGCCAGCAGACCCCGGGACTCGCGCTCCTACGAGCAGTACTTC. It yields the protein CASRPRDSRSYEQYF.

This clonotype has at least ten counts. The chain links TRBV5-6 to TRBJ1-6, with 7 bases fitting TRBD1. The germline V gene has CDR1 SGHDT and CDR2 YYEEEE. The CDR3 has 16 residues. Trimming removed 4 bases from V and 3 bases from J; junction bases left unmatched: 7. The CDR3 region is CASSPGQDLYNSPLHF. For the CDR3, the DNA is TGTGCCAGCAGCCCCGGACAGGACCTCTATAATTCACCCCTCCACTTT.

The chain links TRBV20-1 to TRBJ2-7; the match to TRBD2 covers 11 bases. With V trimmed by 6 bases and J by 0 bases, 7 bases remained unmatched. This CDR3 contains 15 residues. Per the germline V gene, CDR1 is DFQATT and CDR2 is SNEGSKA (reference sequence). The CDR3 coding sequence is TGCAGTGCGGGGGGGGGACTAGCGGTCTCCTACGAGCAGTACTTC. It codes for CSAGGGLAVSYEQYF.

This clonotype has at least ten counts. The gene calls are TRBV2 and TRBJ1-1, with D tentatively TRBD1 (5 bases). CDR3 length equals 13 residues. V lost 7 bases, J lost 1 base, and 10 bases lay in between. Per the germline V gene, CDR1 is SNHLY and CDR2 is FYNNEI. CDR3 protein: CASNPGQNTEAFF. In nucleotides, the CDR3 is TGTGCCAGCAATCCAGGGCAGAACACTGAAGCTTTCTTT.

The chain employs TRBV18 and TRBJ2-2; 7 positions match TRBD2. The CDR3 runs to 14 residues. In germline, CDR1 is KGHSH, CDR2 LQKENI. V dropped 4 bases and J dropped 4; count of bases not matched to a gene: 3. CDR3 bases: TGTGCCAGCTCACTTTCTAGCGGCACCGGGGAGCTGTTTTTT. Protein product: CASSLSSGTGELFF.

This clonotype has just a few counts. V and J are TRBV29-1 and TRBJ2-7; D is ambiguous. Trimming shortened V by 2 bases and J by 2 bases, and 7 bases separated the two germline ends. CDR3 size: 12 residues. Germline V gives CDR1 SQVTM, CDR2 ANQGSEA. CDR3 DNA sequence: TGCAGCGTTGAAAACAGACCCTACGAGCAGTACTTC. Its protein product is CSVENRPYEQYF.

There are many counts of this clonotype. The V and J genes are TRBV29-1 and TRBJ1-1, with D perhaps TRBD1 (5 bases). Per the germline V gene, CDR1 is SQVTM and CDR2 is ANQGSEA. The CDR3 consists of 9 residues. The V end lost 7 bases, the J end lost 8 bases, and 8 bases lay between the germline ends. This CDR3 is CSAGTEAFF. In DNA, the CDR3 is TGCAGCGCCGGGACGGAAGCTTTCTTT.

The V call is TRBV11-1, the J call TRBJ2-5, with 7 bases matching TRBD2. The CDR3 runs to 15 residues. V shed 6 bases and J 2 bases; nucleotides not matched to a gene: 9. Germline assignment: CDR1 SGHAT and CDR2 FQDESV (reference sequence). CDR3 nucleotide sequence: TGTGCCAGCAGTGACTCGTCTAGCGGACAAGAGACCCAGTACTTC. Its protein product is CASSDSSSGQETQYF. Variable domain in full (rest from reference TRBV11-1 and TRBJ2-5): EAEVAQSPRYKITEKSQAVAFWCDPISGHATLYWYRQILGQGPELLVQFQDESVVDDSQLPKDRFSAERLKGVDSTLKIQPAELGDSAMYLCASSDSSSGQETQYFGPGTRLLVL.

This clonotype appeared many times. Compared with germline, one end of the junction differs, possibly owing to a read error. The chain combines TRBV5-5 with TRBJ1-6; 8 positions agree with TRBD1. This CDR3 spans 13 amino acids. The germline gives CDR1 SGHKS, CDR2 YYEKEE (reference sequence). The CDR3 DNA sequence: TGTACCAGCAGCTTGGGGACAGGATCACCCCTCCACTTT. Translated: CTSSLGTGSPLHF.

Comment on this clonotype: Likely a read error: the CDR3 ends without its conserved phenylalanine or tryptophan. The CDR3 region has the DNA TGCGCCAGCAGCCAAGTGATATTCACGAACACTGAAGCTTTCCTT. Encoded protein: CASSQVIFTNTEAFL. The chain recombines TRBV4-3 with TRBJ1-1; unclear D gene. Germline CDR1 reads LGHNA; CDR2 reads YSLEER. The CDR3 is 15 amino acids. The V and J ends lost 1 base and 1 base respectively, with 10 bases between them.

With respect to this clonotype: It is likely a read error, because the conserved phenylalanine at the end of the CDR3 is missing. No DNA is shown, since the ends of the CDR3 on it are uncertain; the CDR3 is the one TCRdb lists. The chain links TRBV4-1 to TRBJ2-7; the listed D gene, TRBD1, was not tested against the DNA. From its first to its last residue, the CDR3 has 8 amino acids. CDR1 and CDR2 (germline): MGHRA, YSYEKL. The CDR3 reads CASSERDR.

The sample holds many counts of this clonotype. The V call is TRBV7-8, the J call TRBJ1-2, with 12 bases aligning to TRBD1. The CDR3 length is 16 residues. Trimming at V came to 5 bases and at J to 8 bases, leaving 12 bases not matched to a gene. CDR1 and CDR2 (germline): SGHVS, FQNEAQ. The DNA for the CDR3 is TGTGCCAGCAGCGCCCCACTTTGGGACAGGGGGCCCGGCTACACCTTC. Amino acids: CASSAPLWDRGPGYTF.

This clonotype was seen repeatedly, ten times or more. V is TRBV12-3 or TRBV12-4 and J is TRBJ2-7; TRBD1 aligns across 9 bases. The CDR3 is 13 amino acids. The V and J ends lost 6 bases and 0 bases, in that order; junction bases with no gene match: 0. The CDR3, as DNA: TGTGCCAGCAGACAGGGGGCCTCCTACGAGCAGTACTTC. This codes for CASRQGASYEQYF.

The V gene is TRBV20-1, the J gene TRBJ2-2, with D hard to call. The V end was cut by 3 bases, the J end by 1 base, with 9 bases between. The length of the CDR3 is 14 residues. Germline V CDR1 and CDR2: DFQATT, SNEGSKA (reference sequence). In nucleotides, the CDR3 is TGCAGTGCTAGGGCAACGTTGAACACCGGGGAGCTGTTTTTT. This encodes CSARATLNTGELFF.

This clonotype was seen at least ten times. The rearrangement links TRBV24-1 to TRBJ1-5, with TRBD1 matching over 11 bases. The germline V gene encodes CDR1 KGHDR and CDR2 SFDVKD. With V trimmed by 3 bases and J by 1 base, 1 base remained unmatched. The CDR3 runs to 16 residues. The CDR3 DNA reads TGTGCCACCAGTGATGGGACAGGGGGAAGCAATCAGCCCCAGCATTTT. Its translation: CATSDGTGGSNQPQHF.

This clonotype was counted only a few times. The genes are TRBV7-9 and TRBJ2-1; TRBD1 agrees at 11 bases. Germline V gives CDR1 SEHNR, CDR2 FQNEAQ (reference sequence). V dropped 5 bases and J dropped 7; count of bases not matched to a gene: 4. The CDR3 contains 14 residues. CDR3 protein: CASSPGTGGNEQFF. The CDR3 DNA follows: TGTGCCAGCAGCCCGGGGACAGGGGGAAATGAGCAGTTCTTC.